These 28 T cell receptor beta chains were sequenced from one sample in a study of shared clonotypes between healthy human individuals. Produced via immunoSEQ multiplex PCR; TCRdb's table is partial and in-frame only. The sample includes about 2.1 million clones, more than 85% seen only once; the top ten take about 1.8%. The naive CD8 fraction comprised CD45RO-negative cells positively selected for CCR7 and excluded terminally differentiated effector memory CD45RA+ cells. Sequencing used naive CD8+ T cells from PBMCs. The receptors stem from a man between 18 and 35 years old in good health. Some clones in this sample may be carry-over from other donors' samples.

The rearrangement uses TRBV27 and TRBJ2-5; 10 positions match TRBD2. The CDR3 is made up of 16 amino acids. Germline V CDR1 and CDR2: MNHEY, SMNVEV (reference sequence). Losses at the gene ends were 6 bases for V and 0 bases for J; bases not matched to a gene: 7. CDR3 region: CASSHRGLADQETQYF. The CDR3 region has the DNA TGTGCCAGCAGCCACAGAGGACTAGCGGACCAAGAGACCCAGTACTTC.

The rearrangement uses TRBV14 and TRBJ2-6, with D uncertain. Trimming left V 0 bases short and J 0 bases short, with 15 bases between. The CDR3 has 19 amino acids. In germline, CDR1 is SGHDN, CDR2 FVKESK. The CDR3 DNA reads as TGTGCCAGCAGCCAAGATAAAGAAGTTCGATACTCTGGGGCCAACGTCCTGACTTTC. It encodes CASSQDKEVRYSGANVLTF.

The chain uses TRBV18 and TRBJ2-1; D might be TRBD1 (6 bases). This CDR3 contains 15 residues. V was cut by 2 bases and J by 5 bases, with 13 bases left in between. CDR1 and CDR2 (germline): KGHSH, LQKENI. The CDR3: CASSPRGSLHNEQFF. The CDR3, as DNA: TGTGCCAGCTCACCAAGGGGGTCCTTGCACAATGAGCAGTTCTTC.

The chain combines TRBV28 with TRBJ1-4, with D possibly TRBD1 on 6 matching bases. The germline gives CDR1 MDHEN, CDR2 SYDVKM. With 7 bases removed from V and 4 bases from J, the gap between germline ends came to 16 bases. The CDR3 has 15 residues. The CDR3 here is CASNQMDSLNEKLFF. CDR3 DNA: TGTGCCAGCAACCAGATGGACAGCCTTAATGAAAAACTGTTTTTT.

J is TRBJ2-7 and V is TRBV7-9; 8 positions match TRBD1. This CDR3 is built from 14 residues. Trimming took 10 bases from V and 3 from J; bases not matched to a gene: 11. The germline V gene encodes CDR1 SEHNR and CDR2 FQNEAQ (reference sequence). CDR3 loop: CATSRYRGNYEQYF. CDR3 bases: TGTGCCACCTCGAGGTACAGGGGGAACTACGAGCAGTACTTC.

CDR3 in amino acids: CASSQCSRGREYEQYF. The CDR3 DNA reads TGCGCCAGCAGTCAATGCAGCAGGGGGCGAGAGTACGAGCAGTACTTC. V is TRBV23-1 and J is TRBJ2-7; the match to TRBD1 covers 8 bases. TRBV23-1 is given ORF status, its function remaining uncertain. The CDR3 consists of 16 residues. Unmatched junction bases numbered 9, after V lost 1 base and J lost 4 bases.

The chain carries TRBV28 and TRBJ1-5; D gene ambiguous. The V end lost 5 bases, the J end lost 7 bases, and 15 bases lay between the germline ends. This CDR3 is 14 amino acids long. Germline V gene data show CDR1 as MDHEN and CDR2 as SYDVKM. The CDR3 DNA reads as TGTGCCAGCAGTCACCTACAAGGGCAGCAGCCCCAGCATTTT. The encoded protein is CASSHLQGQQPQHF.

This chain uses TRBV7-8 with TRBJ1-5; D gene unclear. The germline gives CDR1 SGHVS, CDR2 FQNEAQ. The CDR3 is made up of 12 amino acids. Between the trimmed V and J ends, which lost 1 base and 5 bases, there was a span of 3 bases. The CDR3 sequence is CASSLDHQPQHF. CDR3 coding DNA: TGTGCCAGCAGCTTAGACCATCAGCCCCAGCATTTT.

CDR3 nucleotides: TGCGCCAGCAGCCCAACAGGGAGGGGGCTCTACGAGCAGTACTTC. It specifies CASSPTGRGLYEQYF. V and J are TRBV5-1 and TRBJ2-7, with D perhaps matching TRBD1 or TRBD2 (7 bases each). Germline CDR1 reads SGHRS; CDR2 reads YFSETQ. Trimming took 4 bases from V and 3 from J, leaving 17 bases between them. This CDR3 spans 15 amino acids.

V usage is TRBV29-1 and J usage is TRBJ2-4, with TRBD1 as a possible D gene (5 bases). V was pared by 6 bases and J by 2 bases, with 17 bases between. Germline loops: CDR1 SQVTM, CDR2 ANQGSEA. The length of the CDR3 is 15 residues. The CDR3 nucleotides read TGCAGCGTCGTCTCGGCTTCAGGGACCAAAAACATTCAGTACTTC. The encoded protein is CSVVSASGTKNIQYF.

The rearrangement links TRBV13 to TRBJ2-1, with 7 bases identical to TRBD1. CDR3 length equals 15 residues. With 5 bases clipped from V and 4 bases from J, the junction kept 8 bases outside the gene matches. Germline V lookup: CDR1 PRHDT, CDR2 FYEKMQ (reference sequence). This chain's CDR3 is CASSPAGTVYNEQFF. The CDR3 nucleotides read TGTGCCAGCAGCCCAGCCGGGACAGTATACAATGAGCAGTTCTTC.

The chain joins TRBV28 to TRBJ1-1; tentative D call: TRBD1 (5 bases). The germline V and J ends were trimmed by 8 bases and 4 bases, with 20 bases remaining between them. Per germline, CDR1 MDHEN and CDR2 SYDVKM. This CDR3 contains 15 residues. The CDR3 spells CASWGIGEGVTEAFF. The CDR3, as DNA: TGTGCCAGCTGGGGGATCGGGGAAGGGGTCACTGAAGCTTTCTTT.

The genes are TRBV27 and TRBJ2-1; 10 bases map to TRBD2. The V and J ends lost 2 bases and 9 bases, in that order; junction bases with no gene match: 10. The CDR3 has 16 residues. Looked up from germline, CDR1 is MNHEY and CDR2 is SMNVEV (reference sequence). The CDR3 DNA is TGTGCCAGCAGTTTACTTCCTAGCGGGGGCAAGAGTGAGCAGTTCTTC. Amino acid sequence: CASSLLPSGGKSEQFF.

The chain couples TRBV5-1 to TRBJ2-7; TRBD1 agrees at 9 bases. The CDR3 extends over 14 amino acids. The V and J ends lost 3 bases and 6 bases, in that order; junction bases with no gene match: 7. Germline CDR1 is SGHRS and CDR2 is YFSETQ. The CDR3 bases are TGCGCCAGCAGCTGGGACAGGGTCGGTGGCGAGCAGTACTTC. This sequence encodes CASSWDRVGGEQYF.

The CDR3 is CASSLGGGRTYNEQFF. In DNA form, the CDR3 reads TGTGCCAGCAGCTTAGGGGGCGGGCGGACCTACAATGAGCAGTTCTTC. The chain employs TRBV13 and TRBJ2-1; tentative D call: TRBD2 (5 bases). Looked up from germline, CDR1 is PRHDT and CDR2 is FYEKMQ (reference sequence). The length of the CDR3 is 16 residues. Trimming removed 0 bases at V and 2 bases at J, with 11 bases between.

V and J are TRBV4-1 and TRBJ2-7, with D possibly TRBD1 on 5 matching bases. Trimming took 2 bases from V and 2 from J, leaving 31 bases between them. CDR1 and CDR2 (germline): MGHRA, YSYEKL. The length of the CDR3 is 21 residues. The CDR3 sequence: CASSQPTPGAPGRISPYEQYF. The CDR3 DNA sequence: TGCGCCAGCAGCCAACCTACCCCTGGGGCGCCCGGACGGATAAGCCCCTACGAGCAGTACTTC.

This sequence joins TRBV5-4 and TRBJ2-1; TRBD2 matches 8 bases. V trimming: 0 bases; J trimming: 7 bases; junction bases outside the gene matches: 9. The CDR3 totals 16 residues. Germline V CDR1 and CDR2: SGHNT, YYREEE (reference sequence). This CDR3 reads CASSLDVAGRWNEQFF. The DNA for the CDR3 is TGTGCCAGCAGCTTGGACGTAGCGGGGAGATGGAATGAGCAGTTCTTC.

With respect to this clone: Other DNA sequences in the same sample also yield this CDR3. The V gene is TRBV27, the J gene TRBJ2-7; maybe TRBD2 (7 bases). Germline CDR1 is MNHEY and CDR2 is SMNVEV (reference sequence). Trimming stripped 2 bases from V and 2 bases from J, with 13 bases between. This CDR3 is built from 15 residues. DNA for the CDR3: TGTGCCAGCAGTTTAGGGAGGGGGGGAACCTACGAGCAGTACTTC. Translation gives CASSLGRGGTYEQYF.

The chain combines TRBV4-1 with TRBJ2-1; TRBD2 matches at 11 bases. Germline CDR1 reads MGHRA; CDR2 reads YSYEKL. CDR3 length equals 16 residues. The V and J ends lost 4 bases and 8 bases, in that order; junction bases with no gene match: 10. The CDR3 here is CASSLVLAGVGDEQFF. CDR3 nucleotide sequence: TGCGCCAGCAGCCTAGTACTAGCGGGAGTTGGCGATGAGCAGTTCTTC.

This chain links TRBV27 with TRBJ2-4; 9 bases agree with TRBD1. Germline CDR1 is MNHEY and CDR2 is SMNVEV (reference sequence). There are 16 residues in the CDR3. With 3 bases clipped from V and 11 bases from J, the junction kept 14 bases outside the gene matches. CDR3 residues: CASSLLPGQGFQVQYF. The CDR3 DNA sequence: TGTGCCAGCAGTTTGCTACCGGGACAGGGTTTCCAGGTTCAGTACTTC.

The chain links TRBV6-6 to TRBJ1-1; 8 nucleotides line up with TRBD1. From germline, CDR1 is MNHNY and CDR2 SVGAGI (reference sequence). This CDR3 has 15 residues. J lost 1 base, V lost 6 bases, and 7 bases had no gene match. The CDR3 DNA sequence: TGTGCCAGCAGCCAACAGACAGGGGCGAACACTGAAGCTTTCTTT. Its translation: CASSQQTGANTEAFF.

This chain links TRBV9 with TRBJ2-6; 10 bases agree with TRBD1. The CDR3 length is 18 residues. Germline assignment: CDR1 SGDLS and CDR2 YYNGEE. The J segment lost 2 bases and the V segment lost 4 bases, leaving 9 bases of the junction unmatched. CDR3 bases: TGTGCCAGCAGCCAAACCAGGACAGGGGGGACTGGGGCCAACGTCCTGACTTTC. It is translated as CASSQTRTGGTGANVLTF.

In DNA form, the CDR3 reads TGTGCCAGCAGTTTATCCTTAGGGGGCCTTAATGAGCAGTTCTTC. It encodes CASSLSLGGLNEQFF. The chain employs TRBV27 and TRBJ2-1; 7 bases are shared with TRBD1. The germline CDR1 and CDR2 sequences are MNHEY and SMNVEV (reference sequence). CDR3 length: 15 amino acids. V lost 0 bases to trimming and J lost 7 bases; unmatched junction nucleotides: 6.

Concerning this clone: Other DNA sequences in the same sample also yield this CDR3. The chain links TRBV27 to TRBJ2-1; D tentatively reads TRBD1 or TRBD2 (5 bases each). The CDR3 is 14 amino acids. V dropped 0 bases and J dropped 5 bases, with 8 bases sitting between them. The germline gives CDR1 MNHEY, CDR2 SMNVEV (reference sequence). The CDR3 reads CASSLSGVHNEQFF. Written as DNA, the CDR3 is TGTGCCAGCAGTTTATCGGGGGTCCACAATGAGCAGTTCTTC.

The rearrangement links TRBV21-1 to TRBJ1-1. TRBV21-1 is termed a pseudogene. This CDR3 region has 16 residues. CDR3 sequence (DNA): TGTGCCAGCAGCAAAGGAGGTGTCAACACCAGGACTGAAGCTTTCTTT. Translated, it gives CASSKGGVNTRTEAFF.

The genes are TRBV2 and TRBJ1-2, with D possibly TRBD1 on 6 matching bases. CDR1 and CDR2 (germline): SNHLY, FYNNEI. The CDR3 is 13 residues long. Trimming stripped 6 bases from V and 7 bases from J, with 15 bases between. Written as DNA, the CDR3 is TGTGCCAGCAGGGAACAGGGTCAGGGTGGCTACACCTTC. Its translation is CASREQGQGGYTF.

The rearrangement uses TRBV18 and TRBJ2-5; 7 nucleotides line up with TRBD1. The junction had 14 bases not matched to a gene; V was cut back by 3 bases and J by 4 bases. The germline V gene encodes CDR1 KGHSH and CDR2 LQKENI. This CDR3 spans 17 amino acids. The CDR3 region is CASSPGFERGRGETQYF. As DNA, the CDR3 is TGTGCCAGCTCACCTGGGTTTGAGAGGGGGCGCGGAGAGACCCAGTACTTC.

The rearrangement uses TRBV15 and TRBJ1-4, with 12 nucleotides matching TRBD1. V shed 4 bases, J shed 4 bases, and the junction held 10 bases outside the gene matches. Germline values: CDR1 LNHNV, CDR2 YYDKDF (reference sequence). The CDR3 spans 18 residues. The CDR3 is CATSTPRGQGADNEKLFF. In nucleotides, the CDR3 is TGTGCCACCAGCACCCCTCGGGGACAGGGGGCCGATAATGAAAAACTGTTTTTT. Based on the CDR3 plus reference TRBV15 and TRBJ1-4, the full variable domain is DAMVIQNPRYQVTQFGKPVTLSCSQTLNHNVMYWYQQKSSQAPKLLFHYYDKDFNNEADTPDNFQSRRPNTSFCFLDIRSPGLGDTAMYLCATSTPRGQGADNEKLFFGSGTQLSVL.